This TCR beta chain was identified in a study of Tregs in tolerant kidney transplant recipients (dated by TCRdb to the late 2010s). Background for the entire study: The study used TCRbeta sequencing to identify donor-specific regulatory T cells before combined kidney and bone marrow transplantation, then tracked those cells after transplant. TCRbeta repertoire sequencing was used in 3 healthy controls to compare several ways of expanding Tregs specific for an allogeneic donor. General findings and caveats noted by the study authors: Expanding Tregs with activated donor B cells appeared to identify the most biologically relevant and donor-specific TCRbeta repertoire. Although technical replication error seemed to be minimal, the question of biological reproducibility was not addressed directly. Because the study included only a small number of patients, the results must be confirmed in larger populations and under other immunosuppression protocols.

Of note for this clone: Its target antigen remains unknown. No qualities accompany the bases; no much larger clone lies one base away.

For TCRbeta CDR3 sequencing, genomic DNA was extracted from sorted cells using the QIAGEN DNeasy Blood and Tissue Kit. High-throughput TCRbeta CDR3 sequencing was carried out commercially through immunoSEQ, with PCR amplification with bias correction and internal controls included. The study's own analysis went as follows. A unique productive TCRbeta sequence was defined by the CDR3 nucleotide sequence when primers matched, and otherwise by the CDR3 amino acid sequence together with the Vbeta and Jbeta genes. To correct for sorting error, sequences found in more than one sorted population at a frequency ratio of 2:1 or less were discarded, and the remaining shared sequences were assigned to the population with the higher frequency. Donor-reactive sequences were defined as at least 5-fold expanded in CFSE-low cells versus unstimulated cells, with frequency of at least 0.01% in CFSE-low cells. Jensen-Shannon divergence, calculated on the top 100 TCRbeta sequences ranked by frequency, was used to quantify repertoire divergence. For samples with multiple sequencing runs, sorting error was corrected in each run separately before the runs were combined. Not all clones reach the TCRdb copy of this immuneACCESS table, which keeps in-frame sequences only. Checked studies attribute under half of the gap to unresolved V genes and leave the rest unexplained. V, J and clone size reflect that table, while D and trimming were determined from the DNA. The sample table records 100,000 to 150,000 clones; roughly nine tenths of these occur just once. Jointly, the top ten make up roughly 0.63% of the sample.

Deletion took 1 base off V and 4 bases off J, with a span of 10 bases between the germline ends. CDR1 SNHLY and CDR2 FYNNEI are derived from the germline V gene. The CDR3 covers 14 residues, taking in both the cysteine and the phenylalanine. Kept here is only the CDR3 DNA, which spans 42 bases and is read in frame from base 1. Unstimulated Tregs (CD4+CD25+CD127-), CD4+ non-Tregs (CD4+CD25-), CD4 and CD8 cells were FACS-sorted from thawed PBMCs. Blood from healthy controls was obtained either as purchased buffy coats or from healthy volunteers. Healthy control blood was processed by Ficoll density gradient to PBMCs and cryopreserved; patient PBMCs were collected before and after transplant.

The sample was CD4+ T cells from blood. The sequence was obtained from a human donor in good health. The receptor chain draws on TRBV2 and TRBJ1-1, with TRBD1 tentatively as D gene (6 bases match). For the CDR3, the sequence is CASSEDRVSTEAFF. DNA sequence: TGTGCCAGCAGTGAAGACAGGGTGAGCACTGAAGCTTTCTTT.